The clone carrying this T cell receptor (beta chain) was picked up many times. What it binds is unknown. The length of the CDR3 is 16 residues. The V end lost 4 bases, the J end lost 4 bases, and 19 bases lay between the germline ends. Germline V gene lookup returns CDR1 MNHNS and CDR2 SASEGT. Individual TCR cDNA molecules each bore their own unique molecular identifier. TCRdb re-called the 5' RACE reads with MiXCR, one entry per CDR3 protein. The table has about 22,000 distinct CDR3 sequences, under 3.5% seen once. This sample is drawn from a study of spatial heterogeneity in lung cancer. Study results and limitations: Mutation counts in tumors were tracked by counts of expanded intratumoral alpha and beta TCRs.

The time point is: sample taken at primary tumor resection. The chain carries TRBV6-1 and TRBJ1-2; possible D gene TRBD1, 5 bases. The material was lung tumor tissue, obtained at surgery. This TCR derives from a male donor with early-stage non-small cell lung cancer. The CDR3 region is CASSVGASNAGYGYTF. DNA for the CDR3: TGTGCCAGCAGTGTAGGGGCTTCAAACGCCGGCTATGGCTACACCTTC.